These 24 T cell receptor beta chains were sequenced from one sample in a study of T-cell memory formation after mild COVID-19. TCRdb reprocessed the 5' RACE reads via MiXCR and lists one record per CDR3 protein. The data show under 300,000 distinct CDR3 sequences, 7% to 10% seen once. Sequences were obtained from PBMCs or a T cell subset sorted from them (not recorded which). The receptor source for this set is a man aged 18 to 30 who had mild COVID-19 (a few samples of this study predate the infection). Cell type and time point are not known.

This chain links TRBV6-5 with TRBJ1-2; 10 bases line up with TRBD1. V lost 2 bases and J lost 4; bases outside the gene matches: 7. Germline V gives CDR1 MNHEY, CDR2 SVGAGI. This CDR3 has 16 amino acids. CDR3 bases: TGTGCCAGCAGTTACAGGGTGACAGGGGGCTCCTATGGCTACACCTTC. The encoded protein is CASSYRVTGGSYGYTF.

The sample holds a few counts of this clonotype. The rearrangement uses TRBV5-1 and TRBJ2-1; 7 bases fit TRBD1. This CDR3 region has 16 residues. V shed 2 bases and J 0 bases; nucleotides not matched to a gene: 5. Germline V lookup: CDR1 SGHRS, CDR2 YFSETQ. The CDR3 protein is CASSLNAGGSYNEQFF. The CDR3 bases are TGCGCCAGCAGCTTAAATGCAGGGGGCTCCTACAATGAGCAGTTCTTC.

The chain has TRBV7-2 and TRBJ2-6; D unresolved. Per germline, CDR1 SGHTA and CDR2 FQGNSA. Trimming pared 8 bases from V and 4 bases from J, leaving 9 bases between. The CDR3 runs to 13 residues. CDR3 amino acids: CASRPGGANVLTF. DNA for the CDR3: TGTGCCAGCCGGCCCGGGGGGGCCAACGTCCTGACTTTC.

The chain recombines TRBV19 with TRBJ2-5; D unresolved. Germline CDR1 is LNHDA and CDR2 is SQIVND (reference sequence). The V end was cut by 5 bases, the J end by 2 bases, with 15 bases between. The CDR3 runs to 15 residues. The CDR3 protein is CASSLSLGRQETQYF. The CDR3 nucleotides read TGTGCCAGTAGTCTAAGCCTAGGACGGCAAGAGACCCAGTACTTC.

This clonotype was detected only a few times. This chain connects TRBV20-1 to TRBJ2-4; D unclear. This CDR3 has 14 residues. Per the germline V gene, CDR1 is DFQATT and CDR2 is SNEGSKA (reference sequence). V lost 2 bases to trimming and J lost 7 bases, with 15 bases between them. CDR3 in amino acids: CSARKSPVWNIQYF. Written as DNA, the CDR3 is TGCAGTGCTAGAAAGTCCCCCGTTTGGAACATTCAGTACTTC.

The rearrangement uses TRBV5-1 and TRBJ1-6; no clear D. Trimming pared 4 bases from V and 6 bases from J, leaving 11 bases between. CDR1 SGHRS and CDR2 YFSETQ come from the germline V gene. The CDR3 is made up of 14 amino acids. Here the CDR3 reads CASSPFPANSPLHF. For the CDR3, the DNA is TGCGCCAGCAGCCCCTTTCCCGCTAATTCACCCCTCCACTTT. Drawing the rest from reference TRBV5-1 and TRBJ1-6, the complete variable domain is KAGVTQTPRYLIKTRGQQVTLSCSPISGHRSVSWYQQTPGQGLQFLFEYFSETQRNKGNFPGRFSGRQFSNSRSEMNVSTLELGDSALYLCASSPFPANSPLHFGNGTRLTVT.

This clonotype was observed at least ten times. The chain joins TRBV5-1 to TRBJ2-3; 10 nucleotides align to TRBD2. This CDR3 is 17 amino acids long. CDR1 is SGHRS and CDR2 is YFSETQ in the germline V gene. V lost 3 bases, J lost 0 bases, and 7 bases stayed unmatched. CDR3 protein: CASSSSGGEFSTDTQYF. In nucleotides, the CDR3 is TGCGCCAGCAGCTCTAGCGGGGGCGAATTTAGCACAGATACGCAGTATTTT.

This clonotype was recorded at least ten times. The chain is built from TRBV4-3 and TRBJ2-3; tentatively, D is TRBD2 (7 bases). The V end lost 1 base, the J end lost 2 bases, and 16 bases lay between the germline ends. The CDR3 sequence is 17 residues long. Germline CDR1 reads LGHNA; CDR2 reads YSLEER. The CDR3 region is CASSQGSAGAYTDTQYF. The CDR3 bases are TGCGCCAGCAGCCAAGGTTCTGCGGGGGCTTACACAGATACGCAGTATTTT.

The table lists this clonotype with many counts. CDR3 residues: CASSFDSAGIYEQYV. In DNA form, the CDR3 reads TGCGCCAGCAGCTTCGACTCAGCGGGGATCTACGAGCAGTACGTC. The chain is built from TRBV5-1 and TRBJ2-7; 7 bases match TRBD2. Germline V lookup: CDR1 SGHRS, CDR2 YFSETQ. V lost 2 bases and J lost 3; bases outside the gene matches: 8. The CDR3 length is 15 residues.

The chain is built from TRBV6-1 and TRBJ1-1; a weak D match, TRBD1 (6 bases). The germline CDR1 and CDR2 sequences are MNHNS and SASEGT. Trimming removed 1 base at V and 3 bases at J, with 12 bases between. This CDR3 has 15 residues. The DNA for the CDR3 is TGTGCCAGCAGTGAAGACCCTGGACAGCACACTGAAGCTTTCTTT. Residues: CASSEDPGQHTEAFF.

The V gene is TRBV6-5, the J gene TRBJ2-5; D remains unclear. From germline, CDR1 is MNHEY and CDR2 SVGAGI. This CDR3 is 13 amino acids long. Trimming removed 7 bases from V and 4 bases from J, with 13 bases in between. The CDR3 loop is CASKFHFGETQYF. The CDR3 DNA reads TGTGCCAGCAAATTCCACTTCGGAGAGACCCAGTACTTC.

The V gene is TRBV28, the J gene TRBJ2-3; TRBD2 matches 9 bases. The CDR3 runs 16 residues. Germline trimming cut 5 bases from V and 2 bases from J; bases unmatched to any gene: 8. Looked up from germline, CDR1 is MDHEN and CDR2 is SYDVKM. The CDR3 spells CASSQPLAGVTDTQYF. The CDR3 DNA reads as TGTGCCAGCAGTCAGCCCTTAGCGGGGGTCACAGATACGCAGTATTTT. The full variable domain, rest sourced from reference TRBV28 and TRBJ2-3, is DVKVTQSSRYLVKRTGEKVFLECVQDMDHENMFWYRQDPGLGLRLIYFSYDVKMKEKGDIPEGYSVSREKKERFSLILESASTNQTSMYLCASSQPLAGVTDTQYFGPGTRLTVL.

This clonotype was recorded many times. The chain is built from TRBV10-3 and TRBJ1-1; D is undetermined. Per the germline V gene, CDR1 is ENHRY and CDR2 is SYGVKD. V lost 2 bases and J lost 3, with 7 bases in between. The CDR3 runs to 13 residues. The CDR3 sequence: CAISENDYTEAFF. As DNA, the CDR3 is TGTGCCATCAGTGAGAATGACTACACTGAAGCTTTCTTT.

This clonotype was seen only a few times. This chain links TRBV12-5 with TRBJ2-3, with D unclear. CDR3 length: 13 amino acids. Between the trimmed V and J ends, which lost 0 bases and 5 bases, there was a span of 6 bases. The germline V gene encodes CDR1 LGHNT and CDR2 FRNRAP. As DNA, the CDR3 is TGTGCTAGTGGTTTGGTATCGGGAGATACGCAGTATTTT. Translation gives CASGLVSGDTQYF.

In this sample, this clonotype turned up a few times. The chain employs TRBV7-2 and TRBJ2-5; the match to TRBD1 covers 9 bases. Germline V gene data show CDR1 as SGHTA and CDR2 as FQGNSA. V lost 5 bases and J lost 5; bases outside the gene matches: 15. CDR3 length: 17 amino acids. The CDR3 DNA follows: TGTGCCAGCAGCGGCCTAACCGGGACAGGGTCGATGGAGACCCAGTACTTC. It is translated as CASSGLTGTGSMETQYF.

This clonotype was found many times. The V gene is TRBV7-9, the J gene TRBJ1-6, with TRBD1 matching over 7 bases. CDR3 length: 14 amino acids. Germline assignment: CDR1 SEHNR and CDR2 FQNEAQ (reference sequence). V lost 3 bases, J lost 6 bases, and 2 bases stayed unmatched. The CDR3, as DNA: TGTGCCAGCAGCTTTGGGACAGCTAATTCACCCCTCCACTTT. Amino acids: CASSFGTANSPLHF.

This clonotype was counted only a few times. V gene TRBV7-9 combines with J gene TRBJ1-1; D not certain. The CDR3 covers 12 residues. V lost 5 bases and J 6 bases, leaving 10 bases between the germline ends. The V gene's germline CDR1 is SEHNR and CDR2 FQNEAQ (reference sequence). This CDR3 reads CASSHEPSEAFF. The CDR3 region has the DNA TGTGCCAGCAGCCACGAGCCGTCTGAAGCTTTCTTT.

This clonotype was detected only a few times. CDR3 sequence (DNA): TGTGCCAGCAGTTACGTCCCCGGGGCGGGGGGGCGGTACGAGCAGTACTTC. This encodes CASSYVPGAGGRYEQYF. The chain couples TRBV6-5 to TRBJ2-7; TRBD2 aligns across 9 bases. This CDR3 contains 17 residues. The V gene's germline CDR1 is MNHEY and CDR2 SVGAGI. Trimming cost V 2 bases and J 4 bases; bases outside gene matches: 12.

This chain links TRBV12-3 or TRBV12-4 with TRBJ2-1; 8 bases align to TRBD2. Trimming removed 8 bases from V and 0 bases from J; junction bases left unmatched: 12. The CDR3 consists of 17 residues. CDR3 in amino acids: CASGYPYSGDSYNEQFF. The CDR3 coding sequence is TGTGCCAGCGGATACCCGTATAGCGGGGACTCCTACAATGAGCAGTTCTTC.

This rearrangement joins TRBV5-1 to TRBJ1-2; D remains unclear. CDR1 is SGHRS, CDR2 YFSETQ, per germline. This CDR3 has 13 amino acids. V was shortened by 0 bases and J by 8 bases, with 11 bases between the two germline ends. CDR3 DNA: TGCGCCAGCAGCTTGGAGAGTGCCCCCGGCTACACCTTC. It codes for CASSLESAPGYTF.

This clonotype was counted many times. This chain connects TRBV14 to TRBJ1-1; D ambiguous. The CDR3 runs to 13 residues. V lost 4 bases, J lost 3 bases, and 9 bases lay in between. The germline V gene encodes CDR1 SGHDN and CDR2 FVKESK. Written as DNA, the CDR3 is TGTGCCAGCAGCCTAGGACCTTACACTGAAGCTTTCTTT. It specifies CASSLGPYTEAFF.

The table lists this clonotype with a few counts. The rearrangement joins TRBV12-3 or TRBV12-4 to TRBJ2-1; TRBD2 matches 8 bases. The CDR3 is made up of 15 amino acids. The V segment lost 7 bases and the J segment 5 bases; nucleotides outside the gene matches: 10. CDR3 nucleotides: TGTGCCAGCACCGGTCGGGGGGGGGCGAACAATGAGCAGTTCTTC. This encodes CASTGRGGANNEQFF.

In this sample, this clonotype turned up many times. The chain joins TRBV5-1 to TRBJ1-1, with 9 positions matching TRBD1. Germline V lookup: CDR1 SGHRS, CDR2 YFSETQ. V was pared by 4 bases and J by 4 bases, with 2 bases of the junction left unmatched. CDR3 length: 13 amino acids. In DNA, the CDR3 is TGCGCCAGCAGCACAGGGGGCGGCACTGAAGCTTTCTTT. It encodes CASSTGGGTEAFF.

This clonotype came up many times. The gene calls are TRBV9 and TRBJ1-1; D remains unclear. Germline assignment: CDR1 SGDLS and CDR2 YYNGEE. Trimming left V 1 base short and J 2 bases short, with 6 bases between. CDR3 length equals 13 residues. CDR3 in amino acids: CASSVIRNTEAFF. The DNA for the CDR3 is TGTGCCAGCAGCGTAATCCGAAACACTGAAGCTTTCTTT.